Each of the 31 T cell receptor beta chains below was sequenced from the same sample in a study of CD8 T cell repertoires and HIV-1 epitope variants. These receptors lack a known antigen. TCRdb's copy holds only in-frame clones and misses some; the assay was immunoSEQ multiplex PCR. The sample has about 5,200 clones, about 60% seen once; the top ten hold roughly two fifths. Sequencing used cultured CD8+ T cells derived from PBMCs. The receptor source for this set is a male donor with HIV.

This clone was seen a single time. The genes are TRBV5-6 and TRBJ2-7; 8 bases are shared with TRBD2. There are 16 residues in the CDR3. Germline V CDR1 and CDR2: SGHDT, YYEEEE. The J segment lost 0 bases and the V segment lost 2 bases, leaving 7 bases of the junction unmatched. For the CDR3, the DNA is TGTGCCAGCAGCTTAATGACTAGCGCCAGCTCCTACGAGCAGTACTTC. It yields the protein CASSLMTSASSYEQYF.

This chain joins TRBV19 and TRBJ2-5, with 7 bases matching TRBD1. Germline-derived CDR1 and CDR2 are LNHDA and SQIVND (reference sequence). V shed 5 bases and J 2 bases; nucleotides not matched to a gene: 5. CDR3 length: 14 amino acids. The CDR3 loop reads CASSLRQGQETQYF. CDR3 nucleotides: TGTGCCAGTAGTCTTCGACAGGGACAAGAGACCCAGTACTTC.

This chain joins TRBV2 and TRBJ2-3, with 7 bases aligning to TRBD2. The CDR3 extends over 17 amino acids. The V and J ends lost 0 bases and 2 bases, in that order; junction bases with no gene match: 8. Per germline, CDR1 SNHLY and CDR2 FYNNEI. CDR3 sequence: CASSEAPGLGNTDTQYF. The CDR3 DNA sequence: TGTGCCAGCAGTGAAGCGCCAGGACTAGGAAACACAGATACGCAGTATTTT.

The chain couples TRBV11-1 to TRBJ1-2; D remains ambiguous. Looked up from germline, CDR1 is SGHAT and CDR2 is FQDESV (reference sequence). The V gene lost 5 bases and the J gene lost 3 bases, with 13 bases spanning the gap. The CDR3 is 14 residues long. CDR3 region: CASSPGPGDYGYTF. In nucleotides, the CDR3 is TGTGCCAGCAGCCCCGGACCGGGAGACTATGGCTACACCTTC.

Only a few counts were recorded for this clone. The rearrangement joins TRBV29-1 to TRBJ1-1; D ambiguous. Per germline, CDR1 SQVTM and CDR2 ANQGSEA. V lost 3 bases and J 4 bases, leaving 12 bases between the germline ends. The CDR3 consists of 13 residues. CDR3 coding DNA: TGCAGCGTTGATGGGATACCTCTCACTGAAGCTTTCTTT. It codes for CSVDGIPLTEAFF.

V gene TRBV7-2 combines with J gene TRBJ2-7, with D unclear. Looked up from germline, CDR1 is SGHTA and CDR2 is FQGNSA. The CDR3 totals 13 residues. The ends were cut back, 5 bases at V and 2 bases at J, with 10 bases in the middle. This chain's CDR3 is CASSQGKAYEQYF. CDR3 in DNA: TGTGCCAGCAGCCAAGGAAAGGCCTACGAGCAGTACTTC. Full variable domain (remainder filled in from reference TRBV7-2 and TRBJ2-7): GAGVSQSPSNKVTEKGKDVELRCDPISGHTALYWYRQSLGQGLEFLIYFQGNSAPDKSGLPSDRFSAERTGGSVSTLTIQRTQQEDSAVYLCASSQGKAYEQYFGPGTRLTVT.

The CDR3 nucleotides read TGTGCCAGCACTCCTGGGGGGGACAGCAACTACGAGCAGTACTTC. This encodes CASTPGGDSNYEQYF. The chain recombines TRBV27 with TRBJ2-7; either TRBD1 or TRBD2 may supply D (7 bases each). The CDR3 consists of 15 residues. Trimming cost V 7 bases and J 3 bases, with 19 bases left between them. Germline lookup yields CDR1 MNHEY and CDR2 SMNVEV (reference sequence).

This chain joins TRBV2 and TRBJ1-2; 12 positions match TRBD1. This CDR3 has 14 amino acids. CDR1 is SNHLY and CDR2 is FYNNEI in the germline V gene. Unmatched junction bases numbered 7, after V lost 6 bases and J lost 8 bases. DNA of the CDR3: TGTGCCAGCAGCGACCGGGACAGGGGGCTCGGCTACACCTTC. Translation gives CASSDRDRGLGYTF.

This chain uses TRBV2 with TRBJ2-3, with no clear D. CDR1 and CDR2 (germline): SNHLY, FYNNEI. The CDR3 loop spans 13 amino acids. Between the trimmed V and J ends, which lost 3 bases and 3 bases, there was a span of 7 bases. The CDR3 DNA follows: TGTGCCAGCAGTGATCCGCATACAGATACGCAGTATTTT. This translates into CASSDPHTDTQYF.

This chain links TRBV2 with TRBJ2-7; D is uncertain. The CDR3 is made up of 12 amino acids. With 7 bases removed from V and 2 bases from J, the gap between germline ends came to 9 bases. Germline V gene data show CDR1 as SNHLY and CDR2 as FYNNEI. The CDR3 nucleotides are TGTGCCAGCACGGCCAGCACCTACGAGCAGTACTTC. It codes for CASTASTYEQYF.

The chain links TRBV7-2 to TRBJ2-1, with TRBD1 matching over 7 bases. Germline trimming cut 3 bases from V and 5 bases from J; bases unmatched to any gene: 7. The CDR3 consists of 15 residues. The germline gives CDR1 SGHTA, CDR2 FQGNSA. In DNA, the CDR3 is TGTGCCAGCAGCTTTGAGACAGGGAACAACAATGAGCAGTTCTTC. It codes for CASSFETGNNNEQFF. Together with reference TRBV7-2 and TRBJ2-1, the CDR3 gives the full variable domain: GAGVSQSPSNKVTEKGKDVELRCDPISGHTALYWYRQSLGQGLEFLIYFQGNSAPDKSGLPSDRFSAERTGGSVSTLTIQRTQQEDSAVYLCASSFETGNNNEQFFGPGTRLTVL.

The chain combines TRBV7-2 with TRBJ1-3; D perhaps matches TRBD1 (6 bases). This CDR3 is 16 amino acids long. V lost 5 bases and J 4 bases, leaving 18 bases between the germline ends. Per germline, CDR1 SGHTA and CDR2 FQGNSA. The CDR3 DNA reads TGTGCCAGCAGCCCCCCCTCGGCCGGGACAGGAAACACCATATATTTT. Translating it yields CASSPPSAGTGNTIYF.

The chain carries TRBV28 and TRBJ1-4, with D unresolved. The germline V gene encodes CDR1 MDHEN and CDR2 SYDVKM. V lost 4 bases to trimming and J lost 7 bases, with 4 bases between them. CDR3 length: 11 residues. CDR3 sequence reads: CASSSSEKLFF. CDR3 sequence (DNA): TGTGCCAGCAGTTCCAGTGAAAAACTGTTTTTT.

V usage is TRBV6-4 and J usage is TRBJ2-3, with 7 bases matching TRBD1. This CDR3 contains 14 residues. Germline-derived CDR1 and CDR2 are MRHNA and SNTAGT. V lost 3 bases and J lost 4; bases outside the gene matches: 4. The CDR3 region is CASSEEGAADTQYF. CDR3 bases: TGTGCCAGCAGTGAAGAGGGGGCGGCAGATACGCAGTATTTT.

The gene calls are TRBV5-4 and TRBJ2-2; no firm D call. The V end was cut by 4 bases, the J end by 2 bases, with 3 bases between. The germline V gene encodes CDR1 SGHNT and CDR2 YYREEE (reference sequence). This CDR3 is 12 amino acids long. CDR3 sequence (DNA): TGTGCCAGCAGCACCAACACCGGGGAGCTGTTTTTT. The encoded protein is CASSTNTGELFF.

For the CDR3, the DNA is TGTGCCAGCAGTTACTCGGAGGGGAACCCCTACGAGCAGTACTTC. Its protein product is CASSYSEGNPYEQYF. The gene calls are TRBV6-5 and TRBJ2-5, with D perhaps matching TRBD2 (6 bases). The J call is uncertain, as TRBJ2-7 better fits the DNA end. Germline CDR1 and CDR2: MNHEY and SVGAGI. The CDR3 has 15 amino acids.

Only one count was recorded for this clone. This chain links TRBV28 with TRBJ1-6; unclear D gene. Germline values: CDR1 MDHEN, CDR2 SYDVKM. V lost 4 bases to trimming and J lost 8 bases, with 12 bases between them. CDR3 length: 14 amino acids. The CDR3 DNA sequence: TGTGCCAGCAGTTCGACACTGGGATATTCACCCCTCCACTTT. This codes for CASSSTLGYSPLHF.

This chain links TRBV15 with TRBJ1-1; D unresolved. The CDR3 has 12 residues. The germline V and J ends were trimmed by 11 bases and 2 bases, with 12 bases remaining between them. Germline V gives CDR1 LNHNV, CDR2 YYDKDF (reference sequence). The CDR3 sequence: CASGGVNTEAFF. DNA of the CDR3: TGTGCCTCGGGCGGGGTAAACACTGAAGCTTTCTTT.

The V gene is TRBV7-2, the J gene TRBJ2-1; D unresolved. Per the germline V gene, CDR1 is SGHTA and CDR2 is FQGNSA. The CDR3 runs to 14 residues. Trimming pared 6 bases from V and 3 bases from J, leaving 12 bases between. DNA of the CDR3: TGTGCCAGCAGACCCTCGGTAGGCTACAATGAGCAGTTCTTC. As protein: CASRPSVGYNEQFF. Using reference TRBV7-2 and TRBJ2-1 for the parts outside the CDR3, the full variable domain is GAGVSQSPSNKVTEKGKDVELRCDPISGHTALYWYRQSLGQGLEFLIYFQGNSAPDKSGLPSDRFSAERTGGSVSTLTIQRTQQEDSAVYLCASRPSVGYNEQFFGPGTRLTVL.

This rearrangement joins TRBV11-2 to TRBJ2-3; D possibly corresponds to TRBD1 (6 bases). Germline CDR1 is SGHAT and CDR2 is FQNNGV. V lost 5 bases, J lost 0 bases, and 18 bases lay in between. CDR3 length equals 17 residues. CDR3 nucleotide sequence: TGTGCCAGCAGCACTCTCTGGACAGAACCAAGCACAGATACGCAGTATTTT. Its translation: CASSTLWTEPSTDTQYF.

V usage is TRBV28 and J usage is TRBJ1-1, with a possible D match to TRBD1 (6 bases). Trimming cost V 3 bases and J 5 bases, with 10 bases left between them. This CDR3 is 13 amino acids long. Germline CDR1 reads MDHEN; CDR2 reads SYDVKM. This CDR3 reads CASSLSRGTEAFF. As DNA, the CDR3 is TGTGCCAGCAGTTTGAGCAGGGGAACTGAAGCTTTCTTT.

This clone was counted only a few times. The V and J genes are TRBV7-9 and TRBJ2-1; a possible D gene is TRBD2 (6 bases). This CDR3 has 15 amino acids. With 2 bases removed from V and 4 bases from J, the gap between germline ends came to 12 bases. CDR1 and CDR2 (germline): SEHNR, FQNEAQ (reference sequence). The DNA for the CDR3 is TGTGCCAGCAGCTTATCGTCGGGAGTTTACAATGAGCAGTTCTTC. Its translation: CASSLSSGVYNEQFF. The whole variable domain, filled in from reference TRBV7-9 and TRBJ2-1, reads DTGVSQNPRHKITKRGQNVTFRCDPISEHNRLYWYRQTLGQGPEFLTYFQNEAQLEKSRLLSDRFSAERPKGSFSTLEIQRTEQGDSAMYLCASSLSSGVYNEQFFGPGTRLTVL.

The gene calls are TRBV13 and TRBJ2-5; 7 bases align to TRBD1. CDR1 PRHDT and CDR2 FYEKMQ come from the germline V gene (reference sequence). V shed 5 bases, J shed 3 bases, and the junction held 6 bases outside the gene matches. This CDR3 is built from 14 residues. CDR3 in amino acids: CASSTRQGEETQYF. The CDR3 nucleotides read TGTGCCAGCAGCACTCGACAGGGAGAAGAGACCCAGTACTTC.

The chain recombines TRBV9 with TRBJ2-3, with no clear D. Looked up from germline, CDR1 is SGDLS and CDR2 is YYNGEE. The ends were cut back, 4 bases at V and 2 bases at J, with 17 bases in the middle. The CDR3 consists of 16 residues. As DNA, the CDR3 is TGTGCCAGCAGCCCCCACCCGTACGCCAACACAGATACGCAGTATTTT. Protein product: CASSPHPYANTDTQYF.

For this clone: Other nucleotide sequences from this sample produce the same CDR3. The V call is TRBV18, the J call TRBJ1-1; TRBD1 might be the D (5 bases). Germline assignment: CDR1 KGHSH and CDR2 LQKENI. CDR3 size: 13 residues. V gave up 3 bases and J gave up 1 base, with 6 bases separating them. The CDR3 DNA follows: TGTGCCAGCTCACCCGGGGCGAACACTGAAGCTTTCTTT. Residues: CASSPGANTEAFF.

This rearrangement joins TRBV9 to TRBJ2-1, with 7 bases identical to TRBD1. J lost 7 bases, V lost 4 bases, and 14 bases had no gene match. The CDR3 runs to 16 residues. Germline CDR1 reads SGDLS; CDR2 reads YYNGEE. The CDR3 bases are TGTGCCAGCAGCACCCAGACAGGGCGCCCCCCGAATGAGCAGTTCTTC. This encodes CASSTQTGRPPNEQFF. Together with reference TRBV9 and TRBJ2-1, the CDR3 gives the full variable domain: DSGVTQTPKHLITATGQRVTLRCSPRSGDLSVYWYQQSLDQGLQFLIQYYNGEERAKGNILERFSAQQFPDLHSELNLSSLELGDSALYFCASSTQTGRPPNEQFFGPGTRLTVL.

V usage is TRBV6-1 and J usage is TRBJ2-7, with D tentatively TRBD1 or TRBD2 (5 bases each). CDR1 is MNHNS and CDR2 is SASEGT in the germline V gene. V was pared by 6 bases and J by 3 bases, with 15 bases between. This CDR3 is 14 amino acids long. Here the CDR3 DNA reads TGTGCCAGCAGCCCCCTGGGACCTTTCTACGAGCAGTACTTC. Amino acids: CASSPLGPFYEQYF.

The genes are TRBV4-1 and TRBJ2-3, with TRBD2 as a possible D gene (5 bases). The germline V gene has CDR1 MGHRA and CDR2 YSYEKL. V lost 4 bases to trimming and J lost 6 bases, with 23 bases between them. The CDR3 extends over 17 amino acids. CDR3 DNA: TGCGCCAGCAGCCCTACCTTCGGACTGGATCCCGGTGATACGCAGTATTTT. Amino acids: CASSPTFGLDPGDTQYF.

This clone turned up a few times. The gene calls are TRBV10-3 and TRBJ1-6; 8 nucleotides line up with TRBD1. Per the germline V gene, CDR1 is ENHRY and CDR2 is SYGVKD. J was trimmed by 8 bases and V by 10 bases; bases with no gene match: 4. The CDR3 has 12 residues. CDR3 bases: TGTGCCACCAAGGACAGGGATTCACCCCTCCACTTT. Residues: CATKDRDSPLHF.

The CDR3 coding sequence is TGTGCCAGCAGCTTGGGAAGCGGGGTCGTCTATGGCTACACCTTC. The encoded protein is CASSLGSGVVYGYTF. The chain combines TRBV7-2 with TRBJ1-2; the D is unclear. Trimming took off 3 bases at V and 4 bases at J, with 15 bases between the two ends. CDR1 is SGHTA, CDR2 FQGNSA, per germline. This CDR3 contains 15 residues.

This clone was counted between two and nine times. This chain uses TRBV5-5 with TRBJ2-7; a weak D match, TRBD2 (6 bases). Between the trimmed V and J ends, which lost 4 bases and 1 base, there was a span of 15 bases. Looked up from germline, CDR1 is SGHKS and CDR2 is YYEKEE (reference sequence). CDR3 size: 15 residues. CDR3: CASSPLFGGSYEQYF. The CDR3 DNA reads TGTGCCAGCAGCCCGCTCTTTGGGGGGTCCTACGAGCAGTACTTC.